Listed here is a single T cell receptor (beta chain). Its matching antigen is unknown. The sample is drawn from a study of TIL therapy for anti-PD-1-resistant metastatic lung cancer. In the study overall: By whole-exome sequencing, median non-synonymous tumor mutation burden was around 1.5 mutations per megabase.

The immunoSEQ assay was v3. Sequencing used immunoSEQ multiplex PCR; TCRdb keeps in-frame clones, though not all of them. The profile shows some 14,000 clones, about 70% of them singletons. V was shortened by 2 bases and J by 2 bases, with 19 bases between the two germline ends. There are 18 residues in the CDR3. Germline loops: CDR1 LNHDA, CDR2 SQIVND (reference sequence). Sample time point: pre-treatment sample, taken before nivolumab and TIL therapy. Tumor tissue came from excised metastases, mostly pleural nodules or supraclavicular lymph nodes. Points from the study as a whole: Treatment-naive, never-smoker and oncogene-addicted patients were overrepresented in this highly selected cohort.

This chain connects TRBV19 to TRBJ2-1, with D tentatively TRBD2 (6 bases). The TCR sequence derives from a woman aged 30-85 years with non-small cell lung cancer. The material sequenced was tumor tissue, taken at baseline. In DNA, the CDR3 is TGTGCCAGTAGTATACGGGCCGCATGGGGGGAAGCCTACAATGAGCAGTTCTTC. Protein product: CASSIRAAWGEAYNEQFF.